This T cell receptor beta chain was observed in a study of cytomegalovirus exposure and HLA in healthy donors. About the study: Of several hundred genotyped donors, approximately 80% clustered with self-reported Caucasian donors. Overall study results and limits: Under in vitro conditions, a few CMV-associated chains were confirmed as specific for CMV antigens.

As concerns this clone: Antigen unknown.

V trimming: 5 bases; J trimming: 3 bases; junction bases outside the gene matches: 6. The CDR3 spans 15 residues. CDR1 SGHNT and CDR2 YENEEA come from the germline V gene. Vbeta (60) and Jbeta (13) primers were used in the PCR. Measured with immunoSEQ multiplex PCR; TCRdb has only the in-frame clones, and not every one. This sample carries about 180,000 clones, roughly 80% of them seen once, and the ten largest clones take less than 0.65%. This rearrangement joins TRBV11-3 to TRBJ2-1; 8 bases are a match to TRBD1. The material sequenced was PBMCs. The TCR comes from a woman between 45 and 65 years old in good health and CMV-seronegative. CDR3 nucleotide sequence: TGTGCCAGCAGCCCCGGGACAGGAGACTACAATGAGCAGTTCTTC. This codes for CASSPGTGDYNEQFF.